This T cell receptor (beta chain) emerged from a study of Graves' ophthalmopathy and Graves' hyperthyroidism. Study observations and caveats: The authors also found most expanded thyroid clonotypes above 0.001 frequency in blood.

Researchers took RNA transcripts and amplified TCR beta CDR3 regions from them. In the first round, RT-PCR was carried out with HTBI primers, and a multiplex PCR formed the second round. MiXCR was run by TCRdb on the multiplex PCR reads, yielding one entry per CDR3 protein. The data show over a million distinct CDR3 sequences, about 40% seen once. CDR1 is DFQATT, CDR2 SNEGSKA, per germline (reference sequence). This CDR3 region has 13 residues. The ends were cut back, 3 bases at V and 1 base at J, with 10 bases in the middle. With regard to this clonotype: Its antigen is not known.

This rearrangement joins TRBV20-1 to TRBJ2-7; D call uncertain. Sequences were obtained from peripheral blood or thyroid tissue (not recorded which). The receptor's source is an adult man with Graves' hyperthyroidism. This chain's CDR3 is CSARQATSYEQYF. The CDR3 nucleotides are TGCAGTGCTAGGCAGGCGACTTCCTACGAGCAGTACTTC.